These 27 T cell receptor beta chains were sequenced from one sample in a study of T cell responses to AZD1222 COVID-19 vaccine. Produced via immunoSEQ multiplex PCR; TCRdb's table is partial and in-frame only. The sample has some 110,000 clones; around 90% are singletons. Specimen: peripheral blood, collected 28 days after the second AZD1222 dose. These receptors came from an adult who received the AZD1222 COVID-19 vaccine.

This chain joins TRBV2 and TRBJ2-5, with D unclear. Per germline, CDR1 SNHLY and CDR2 FYNNEI. The CDR3 is made up of 13 amino acids. V lost 4 bases and J 5 bases, leaving 11 bases between the germline ends. This CDR3 reads CASSGTVRETQYF. CDR3 sequence (DNA): TGTGCCAGCAGTGGAACCGTCCGCGAGACCCAGTACTTC.

V and J are TRBV12-3 or TRBV12-4 and TRBJ2-7; TRBD1 might be the D (6 bases). The CDR3 is made up of 13 amino acids. The ends were cut back, 5 bases at V and 3 bases at J, with 11 bases in the middle. CDR3 bases: TGTGCCAGCAGTCGGACAGACCTCTACGAGCAGTACTTC. It codes for CASSRTDLYEQYF.

The genes are TRBV27 and TRBJ1-2; D call uncertain. This CDR3 comprises 13 residues. Germline CDR1 reads MNHEY; CDR2 reads SMNVEV (reference sequence). The V end lost 4 bases, the J end lost 9 bases, and 15 bases lay between the germline ends. The CDR3 coding sequence is TGTGCCAGCAGTTCCGAGGGCTCACCTCGCTACACCTTC. Its protein is CASSSEGSPRYTF.

This clone has just one count. The gene calls are TRBV28 and TRBJ1-2; D ambiguous. The CDR3 extends over 14 amino acids. Germline V gene lookup returns CDR1 MDHEN and CDR2 SYDVKM. Trimming took 3 bases from V and 0 from J, leaving 8 bases between them. CDR3 nucleotide sequence: TGTGCCAGCAGTTTTAGCGTGGCTAACTATGGCTACACCTTC. It specifies CASSFSVANYGYTF.

This chain links TRBV7-9 with TRBJ1-1; D might be TRBD1 (5 bases). Germline lookup yields CDR1 SEHNR and CDR2 FQNEAQ (reference sequence). Trimming took off 0 bases at V and 9 bases at J, with 8 bases between the two ends. This CDR3 region has 12 residues. The CDR3 loop reads CASSLAPGKAFF. The CDR3 DNA follows: TGTGCCAGCAGCTTAGCGCCAGGGAAAGCTTTCTTT.

CDR3 residues: CASSYPSGTGTRRGYTF. As DNA, the CDR3 is TGTGCCAGCAGTTACCCTTCCGGGACAGGGACGAGAAGAGGCTACACCTTC. The chain couples TRBV6-2 or TRBV6-3 to TRBJ1-2, with TRBD1 matching 9 bases. Trimming took 2 bases from V and 8 from J; bases not matched to a gene: 15. Germline V gene lookup returns CDR1 MNHEY and CDR2 SVGEGT. CDR3 length: 17 residues.

The J gene is TRBJ1-4, the V gene TRBV7-2; possible D gene TRBD1, 5 bases. Deletions cut 5 bases from V and 5 bases from J, with 18 bases between. Germline CDR1 reads SGHTA; CDR2 reads FQGNSA. This CDR3 contains 16 residues. The CDR3 nucleotides read TGTGCCAGCAGCATAAGGTCCGGGGGTTCGAATGAAAAACTGTTTTTT. This gives the protein CASSIRSGGSNEKLFF.

V is TRBV19 and J is TRBJ1-1; possible D gene TRBD1, 6 bases. The V gene lost 9 bases and the J gene lost 5 bases, with 19 bases spanning the gap. This CDR3 is 14 amino acids long. Germline V lookup: CDR1 LNHDA, CDR2 SQIVND (reference sequence). In DNA form, the CDR3 reads TGTGCCAGCCTAGAAAGGACAGCCCGAACTGAAGCTTTCTTT. Translated, it gives CASLERTARTEAFF. Variable domain in full (rest from reference TRBV19 and TRBJ1-1): DGGITQSPKYLFRKEGQNVTLSCEQNLNHDAMYWYRQDPGQGLRLIYYSQIVNDFQKGDIAEGYSVSREKKESFPLTVTSAQKNPTAFYLCASLERTARTEAFFGQGTRLTVV.

The V gene is TRBV15, the J gene TRBJ1-1, with a weak D call TRBD1 (6 bases). Trimming took off 5 bases at V and 4 bases at J, with 17 bases between the two ends. This CDR3 is 15 amino acids long. The germline V gene encodes CDR1 LNHNV and CDR2 YYDKDF (reference sequence). CDR3 amino acids: CATSARPGDFTEAFF. In nucleotides, the CDR3 is TGTGCCACCAGCGCCCGCCCAGGGGATTTCACTGAAGCTTTCTTT.

The chain uses TRBV6-5 and TRBJ2-2; 7 bases are a match to TRBD2. The CDR3 runs to 15 residues. Looked up from germline, CDR1 is MNHEY and CDR2 is SVGAGI. The V gene end was trimmed by 8 bases and the J gene end by 2 bases; junction bases not matched to a gene: 8. The CDR3 DNA follows: TGTGCCAGCCGTCCGGGACTACCCAACACCGGGGAGCTGTTTTTT. It encodes CASRPGLPNTGELFF.

V is TRBV24-1 and J is TRBJ2-3; 10 bases fit TRBD2. Germline assignment: CDR1 KGHDR and CDR2 SFDVKD. The CDR3 is 17 residues long. The junction had 9 bases not matched to a gene; V was cut back by 6 bases and J by 1 base. CDR3 loop: CATSHPIAGGRTDTQYF. The CDR3 coding sequence is TGTGCCACCAGTCACCCAATAGCGGGAGGACGCACAGATACGCAGTATTTT.

This clone has only one observation. The chain employs TRBV28 and TRBJ2-3; 13 bases align to TRBD2. V was pared by 8 bases and J by 6 bases, with 5 bases of the junction left unmatched. Germline assignment: CDR1 MDHEN and CDR2 SYDVKM. The CDR3 runs 14 residues. DNA of the CDR3: TGTGCCAGCGGGACTAGCGGGGCGGGGGATACGCAGTATTTT. Translating it yields CASGTSGAGDTQYF.

The V and J genes are TRBV27 and TRBJ1-2; tentatively, D is TRBD1 (5 bases). The V gene's germline CDR1 is MNHEY and CDR2 SMNVEV (reference sequence). The length of the CDR3 is 17 residues. The V end was cut by 5 bases, the J end by 3 bases, with 22 bases between. In DNA form, the CDR3 reads TGTGCCAGCAGTCAGTCGCATTCGGACGGGGGGGACTATGGCTACACCTTC. Amino acid sequence: CASSQSHSDGGDYGYTF.

This chain links TRBV6-6 with TRBJ1-6; D unresolved. The V gene lost 6 bases and the J gene lost 8 bases, with 14 bases spanning the gap. The germline V gene has CDR1 MNHNY and CDR2 SVGAGI (reference sequence). This CDR3 is 14 amino acids long. The CDR3, as DNA: TGTGCCAGCAGGGAGGGAAGTGTGGATTCACCCCTCCACTTT. It translates to CASREGSVDSPLHF.

This clone was detected only once. The chain carries TRBV13 and TRBJ2-2; D unresolved. Germline CDR1 reads PRHDT; CDR2 reads FYEKMQ (reference sequence). Trimming pared 1 base from V and 2 bases from J, leaving 11 bases between. The CDR3 totals 16 residues. The CDR3 DNA reads as TGTGCCAGCAGCTTAGTGGACGGTGCAAACACCGGGGAGCTGTTTTTT. Translating gives CASSLVDGANTGELFF.

This clone showed up just once. CDR3 protein: CALSAGPMETQYF. CDR3 coding DNA: TGTGCCCTATCGGCAGGCCCCATGGAGACCCAGTACTTC. The rearrangement joins TRBV30 to TRBJ2-5; unclear D gene. CDR1 and CDR2 from the germline V gene are GTSNPN and SVGIG (reference sequence). V was cut by 8 bases and J by 5 bases, with 18 bases left in between. The CDR3 covers 13 residues.

This sequence joins TRBV9 and TRBJ2-3; a weak D match, TRBD2 (6 bases). CDR1 and CDR2 (germline): SGDLS, YYNGEE. The CDR3 loop spans 16 amino acids. The germline V and J ends were trimmed by 2 bases and 2 bases, with 15 bases remaining between them. The CDR3, as DNA: TGTGCCAGCAGCGTCGGAGGTGGACTACTCACAGATACGCAGTATTTT. It encodes CASSVGGGLLTDTQYF.

The V and J genes are TRBV9 and TRBJ2-7; 8 bases align to TRBD1. The CDR3 length is 14 residues. Germline loops: CDR1 SGDLS, CDR2 YYNGEE. Trimming removed 4 bases from V and 3 bases from J; junction bases left unmatched: 6. The CDR3 DNA is TGTGCCAGCAGCAAGACAGGGGAAATCTACGAGCAGTACTTC. This codes for CASSKTGEIYEQYF.

The rearrangement joins TRBV11-1 to TRBJ2-3, with D perhaps matching TRBD1 or TRBD2 (5 bases each). This CDR3 region has 15 residues. Per the germline V gene, CDR1 is SGHAT and CDR2 is FQDESV (reference sequence). V lost 3 bases, J lost 3 bases, and 13 bases lay in between. The CDR3 DNA is TGTGCCAGCAGCTTTGATGAGGGGCCTACAGATACGCAGTATTTT. It translates to CASSFDEGPTDTQYF.

The V and J genes are TRBV10-3 and TRBJ2-7; possible D gene TRBD2, 5 bases. Germline V gene data show CDR1 as ENHRY and CDR2 as SYGVKD. This CDR3 is built from 13 residues. V gave up 8 bases and J gave up 1 base, with 12 bases separating them. The CDR3 protein is CAIGREGSYEQYF. For the CDR3, the DNA is TGTGCCATCGGCCGTGAGGGATCCTACGAGCAGTACTTC.

The chain combines TRBV7-9 with TRBJ2-2; D unclear. V was pared by 3 bases and J by 1 base, with 9 bases between. The germline CDR1 and CDR2 sequences are SEHNR and FQNEAQ (reference sequence). This CDR3 is 15 amino acids long. The CDR3, as DNA: TGTGCCAGCAGCTTTAGGGATTGGAACACCGGGGAGCTGTTTTTT. Amino acids: CASSFRDWNTGELFF.

The J gene is TRBJ1-2, the V gene TRBV19; 8 bases map to TRBD1. CDR3 size: 15 residues. The junction had 7 bases not matched to a gene; V was cut back by 4 bases and J by 3 bases. Germline CDR1 reads LNHDA; CDR2 reads SQIVND (reference sequence). The CDR3 protein is CASSRGQALDYGYTF. In nucleotides, the CDR3 is TGTGCCAGTAGTAGGGGACAGGCTCTGGACTATGGCTACACCTTC.

This sequence joins TRBV7-3 and TRBJ2-1; TRBD2 agrees at 13 bases. Losses at the gene ends were 5 bases for V and 10 bases for J; bases not matched to a gene: 8. CDR3 length equals 15 residues. Germline V gene sequence: CDR1 SGHTA, CDR2 FQGTGA. In DNA form, the CDR3 reads TGTGCCAGCAGCGACACTAGCGGGAGGGCTCGGGAGCAGTTCTTC. It translates to CASSDTSGRAREQFF.

This chain links TRBV2 with TRBJ1-1; no clear D. Trimming took 6 bases from V and 4 from J, leaving 15 bases between them. Germline CDR1 is SNHLY and CDR2 is FYNNEI. The length of the CDR3 is 14 residues. The DNA for the CDR3 is TGTGCCAGCAGGAGGGAAAGAGATAGCACTGAAGCTTTCTTT. This sequence encodes CASRRERDSTEAFF.

J is TRBJ1-2 and V is TRBV12-3 or TRBV12-4, with no clear D. The V end lost 6 bases, the J end lost 4 bases, and 12 bases lay between the germline ends. The CDR3 totals 13 residues. Here the CDR3 reads CASRPGRGYGYTF. In nucleotides, the CDR3 is TGTGCCAGCAGGCCCGGTCGGGGCTATGGCTACACCTTC.

The chain employs TRBV5-4 and TRBJ1-6, with a tentative D call TRBD1 (6 bases). From germline, CDR1 is SGHNT and CDR2 YYREEE (reference sequence). CDR3 length: 16 amino acids. The ends were cut back, 4 bases at V and 7 bases at J, with 18 bases in the middle. CDR3 loop: CASSLEGGGVNSPLHF. In DNA, the CDR3 is TGTGCCAGCAGCCTCGAGGGGGGCGGAGTAAATTCACCCCTCCACTTT.

The V call is TRBV2, the J call TRBJ2-2, with D perhaps TRBD2 (6 bases). The CDR3 length is 15 residues. Deletions cut 4 bases from V and 2 bases from J, with 11 bases between. The germline V gene encodes CDR1 SNHLY and CDR2 FYNNEI. This CDR3 is CASSVSGPNTGELFF. In DNA form, the CDR3 reads TGTGCCAGCAGTGTTAGCGGCCCAAACACCGGGGAGCTGTTTTTT. The full variable domain, rest sourced from reference TRBV2 and TRBJ2-2, is EPEVTQTPSHQVTQMGQEVILRCVPISNHLYFYWYRQILGQKVEFLVSFYNNEISEKSEIFDDQFSVERPDGSNFTLKIRSTKLEDSAMYFCASSVSGPNTGELFFGEGSRLTVL.